One and the same sample provided the 4 T cell receptor beta chains below, sequenced in a study of CD8 T cells in ankylosing spondylitis. General study points: It appeared that ankylosing spondylitis blood was characterized by a TCR beta motif of fewer than 10 highly homologous variants.

What these receptors recognize is not known. TCRdb itself ran the 5' RACE reads through MiXCR, one entry per CDR3 protein. The repertoire includes under 950,000 distinct CDR3 sequences, around a fifth of them detected once, and roughly a fifth sits in the top ten. The sample consisted of blood, either unsorted or a sorted T cell fraction (not recorded which). Every receptor here comes from a male donor with ankylosing spondylitis.

V and J are TRBV2 and TRBJ2-7; D may be TRBD2 (6 bases). Trimming stripped 11 bases from V and 2 bases from J, with 19 bases between. The germline CDR1 and CDR2 sequences are SNHLY and FYNNEI. This CDR3 is built from 14 residues. The CDR3 DNA reads TGTGCCGTCCCCGAAGCGGGTAAGCCCTACGAGCAGTACTTC. This translates into CAVPEAGKPYEQYF.

The chain uses TRBV6-1 and TRBJ1-2; the D gene is possibly TRBD1 (6 bases). The CDR3 has 14 amino acids. CDR1 and CDR2 from the germline V gene are MNHNS and SASEGT. Trimming left V 1 base short and J 8 bases short, with 14 bases between. The CDR3 nucleotides read TGTGCCAGCAGTGAAGGACCCTACAGGGACGGCTACACCTTC. Amino acid sequence: CASSEGPYRDGYTF.

This clonotype is a singleton in its sample. The chain is built from TRBV28 and TRBJ1-3; a weak D match, TRBD1 (5 bases). The CDR3 is 15 residues long. Per germline, CDR1 MDHEN and CDR2 SYDVKM. Deletions cut 5 bases from V and 0 bases from J, with 11 bases between. The CDR3 sequence is CASSVDSLSGNTIYF. For the CDR3, the DNA is TGTGCCAGCAGTGTAGACAGCCTCTCTGGAAACACCATATATTTT. The entire variable domain, with the rest obtained from reference TRBV28 and TRBJ1-3, is as follows: DVKVTQSSRYLVKRTGEKVFLECVQDMDHENMFWYRQDPGLGLRLIYFSYDVKMKEKGDIPEGYSVSREKKERFSLILESASTNQTSMYLCASSVDSLSGNTIYFGEGSWLTVV.

This chain uses TRBV20-1 with TRBJ2-3, with D unresolved. There are 16 residues in the CDR3. Trimming shortened V by 0 bases and J by 2 bases, and 15 bases separated the two germline ends. The germline gives CDR1 DFQATT, CDR2 SNEGSKA (reference sequence). DNA for the CDR3: TGCAGTGCTAGAGATGTGGTGGGCGGAGACACAGATACGCAGTATTTT. Its protein product is CSARDVVGGDTDTQYF.